Listed here is a single T cell receptor (beta chain). Its antigen is unidentified. This entry comes from a study of T-cell memory formation after mild COVID-19. Study overall: Largely, the TCR clusters proved donor specific.

The CDR3 extends over 17 amino acids. Germline loops: CDR1 SGHVS, CDR2 FQNEAQ. Trimming cost V 5 bases and J 0 bases; bases outside gene matches: 11. Study observations and caveats: Clonal second-wave expansions that peaked on day 37 had unconfirmed SARS-CoV-2 specificity. Shrinking CD4+ clones resided mostly in CM and EM, and CD8+ ones in EMRA. CD4/CD8 balance characterized clones contracting day 15 to 85, and CD4+ skew characterized later expanders.

MiXCR, run by TCRdb on the 5' RACE reads, gives a single entry per CDR3 protein. Of roughly 250,000 distinct CDR3 sequences detected, about 15% appear once; the ten largest clones hold approximately 3.4%. The TCR comes from a young man who had mild COVID-19 (a few samples of this study predate the infection). Cell type and time point are not known. V usage is TRBV7-8 and J usage is TRBJ2-3, with 7 bases aligning to TRBD2. Sequencing was carried out using PBMCs or a T cell subset sorted from them (not recorded which). The CDR3 DNA sequence: TGTGCCAGCAGCCGAACGGTTGGTAGCGGGAGCACAGATACGCAGTATTTT. This translates into CASSRTVGSGSTDTQYF.